This paragraph reports one T cell receptor (beta chain). Its antigen target is currently unknown. No base qualities exist here, and no much larger clone lies one base off it. Including the terminal cysteine and phenylalanine, the CDR3 comprises 15 residues. The sequence is cut down to CDR3 DNA, 45 bases in frame from base 1. V is pruned by 2 bases and J by 10 bases, leaving 9 bases of the junction without a gene match. CDR1 is given as SGHVS and CDR2 as FQNEAQ, both from the germline V gene. These data are taken from a study of T cell responses to AZD1222 COVID-19 vaccine (dated by TCRdb to the early 2020s). About the study as a whole: AZD1222 recipients given second doses at about 4 weeks or at about 12 weeks were pooled, since spike-specific TCR depth and breadth were not found to differ between the two schedules. TCR sequencing covered 230 or so trial participants: approximately 200 given two doses of AZD1222 and about 26 given two doses of MenACWY control vaccine. Trial participants were enrolled by age into 18-55, 56-69 and 70-plus year subgroups, with roughly 160, 29 and 62 TCR-sequenced participants respectively.

The CDR3 regions of human TCRbeta chains were subjected to immunosequencing. The authors processed their data as follows. Repertoire TCRs were checked for matches against a reference library of SARS-CoV-2-specific TCRs that had been generated using the MIRA antigen-specificity platform. Breadth was defined as the fraction of unique TCRs that were SARS-CoV-2-associated, and depth was defined as the fraction of total T cells that were SARS-CoV-2-associated. Each spike-specific TCR was assigned to its reactive spike region and to a CD4 or CD8 class using the MIRA data. Log10-transformed breadth and depth values were compared by one-way ANOVA with Sidak's multiple comparisons tests. TCRdb limited this immuneACCESS table to in-frame rearrangements with V and J called. A share of clones is missing; checked studies link under half to unresolved V genes, and the rest is unexplained. From that table come the V and J calls and clone size; the DNA was used to work out D and trimming. The sample contains 85,000 to 130,000 clones, 80% to 90% of them found a single time. About 3.3% of the sample is held by the ten biggest clonotypes.

Overall results and qualifications from the work: CD4 TCRs associated with the vaccine covered the entire spike protein, and the dominant responses were in regions 160-218 and 743-854. Participants were mostly white British and included more females than males, and it was suggested by the authors that clonal diversity may have been underestimated. Because no day 14 peak-response samples were available, the repertoires could be characterized only after the peak T cell response. Spike-specific TCR breadth and depth rose significantly after two AZD1222 doses compared with day 0 and with MenACWY recipients. Nearly half of unique spike-specific TCRs reportedly recognized epitopes outside regions mutated in the B.1.351 and B.1.1.7 variants. The 56-69-year group was small, and its depth increase did not reach significance, likely because of low power. Conclusions about previously exposed vaccinees are limited, since just 6 or 7 AZD1222 recipients were seropositive for SARS-CoV-2 at baseline.

Explained via the paper, the time point label denotes: baseline before first vaccination. Vaccinee samples were obtained from the UK trials COV001 and COV002, which included a single-blind randomized controlled phase 2/3 trial of AZD1222 (ChAdOx1 nCoV-19) in healthy adults. For TCRbeta chain sequencing, PBMC samples from trial participants were taken at day 0 and at day 28 after the second dose. The V and J segments used are TRBV7-8 and TRBJ1-4; 8 nucleotides in the junction match TRBD1. This sequence was found in an adult in good health. The sample was peripheral blood, taken on day 0 of AZD1222 vaccination. The bases read TGTGCCAGCAGCTTATTACAGGGGGAAAGTGGAAAACTGTTTTTT. The encoded protein is CASSLLQGESGKLFF.